These T cell receptor beta chains were read from a single sample in a study of shared clonotypes between healthy human individuals. The data were produced by immunoSEQ multiplex PCR, yet TCRdb's version contains in-frame clones alone and is incomplete. The table lists 2 million to 2.5 million clones, about 92% of them singletons. The sample consisted of naive CD4+ T cells from PBMCs. The source of these receptors is a man aged 18 to 30 in good health. Some clones in this sample may be carry-over from other donors' samples. Each CDR3 is given with its conserved first and last residue. D genes are given only for firm matches. Clone size, where shown, is once, few, many, or a class for clones that have expanded.

>TRBV19|TRBJ1-1|.|.
CASSIAGTLNTEAFF
TGTGCCAGTAGTATCGCCGGGACACTGAACACTGAAGCTTTCTTT
>TRBV10-3|TRBJ2-3|.|TRBD2
CAINGGASDTQYF
TGTGCCATCAACGGGGGGGCTTCAGATACGCAGTATTTT
>TRBV27|TRBJ2-7|.|TRBD1
CASSSQGEYEQYF
TGTGCCAGCAGTTCACAGGGGGAGTACGAGCAGTACTTC
>TRBV6-6|TRBJ2-7|.|.
CASSYLQAGASYEQYF
TGTGCCAGCAGTTACCTCCAGGCGGGGGCATCCTACGAGCAGTACTTC
>TRBV7-6|TRBJ2-2|.|.
CASSLEAVGTGELFF
TGTGCCAGCAGCTTAGAAGCGGTGGGCACCGGGGAGCTGTTTTTT
>TRBV7-7|TRBJ1-1|few|.
CASSLDLNTEAFF
TGTGCCAGCAGCTTAGACCTGAACACTGAAGCTTTCTTT
>TRBV12-2|TRBJ2-7|.|.
CASRLEGAEGLYPYEQYF
TGTGCAAGTCGCTTAGAGGGGGCCGAGGGGCTTTACCCCTACGAGCAGTACTTC
>TRBV19|TRBJ1-1|.|.
CASSIAPGTEAFF
TGTGCCAGTAGTATAGCCCCGGGGACTGAAGCTTTCTTT
>TRBV5-1|TRBJ2-4|.|TRBD1
CASSPNPGQENIQYF
TGCGCCAGCAGCCCAAATCCGGGACAGGAAAACATTCAGTACTTC
>TRBV27|TRBJ1-4|.|.
CASSSFHLRGRDEKLFF
TGTGCCAGCAGTTCATTCCACCTTCGGGGTAGAGATGAAAAACTGTTTTTT
>TRBV5-1|TRBJ2-1|.|TRBD2
CASSLIPTSGEQFF
TGCGCCAGCAGCTTGATCCCGACTAGCGGTGAGCAGTTCTTC
>TRBV28|TRBJ2-5|.|TRBD2
CASSLAGGIPQETQYF
TGTGCCAGCAGTTTAGCGGGGGGCATCCCCCAAGAGACCCAGTACTTC
>TRBV7-3|TRBJ2-7|.|TRBD2
CASSPIGTSNPREDEQYF
TGTGCCAGCAGTCCCATAGGGACCAGCAATCCGCGGGAGGACGAGCAGTACTTC
>TRBV28|TRBJ2-1|.|TRBD1
CASGTGGSEQFF
TGTGCCTCCGGGACAGGGGGCTCTGAGCAGTTCTTC
>TRBV25-1|TRBJ1-2|.|.
CASSLGTAAGYTF
TGTGCCAGCAGCCTCGGGACGGCCGCAGGCTACACCTTC